This TCR beta chain originates from a study of cytomegalovirus exposure and HLA in healthy donors. 13 Jbeta primers and 60 Vbeta primers were used for the PCR. Using immunoSEQ multiplex PCR, the repertoire was profiled, and TCRdb retains in-frame clones only, with some absent. The profile shows 200,000 to 250,000 clones, under 80% of them singletons. This clone came up a few times. In the same sample, other DNA sequences code for this CDR3. Donors showed nominal health when sampled, although they likely had unrecorded immune exposures. The sequenced sample consisted of PBMCs. The TCR originated in a woman aged 25 to 45 in good health and CMV-seronegative.

The CDR3 DNA sequence: TGTGCCAGCAGTTACTCGAGCGGTAACTATGGCTACACCTTC. It specifies CASSYSSGNYGYTF. This sequence joins TRBV6-6 and TRBJ1-2; D is ambiguous. The CDR3 is 14 residues long. Germline CDR1 MNHNY, CDR2 SVGAGI (reference sequence). Between the trimmed V and J ends, which lost 0 bases and 1 base, there was a span of 6 bases.